The T cell receptor (beta chain) described here comes from a study of blood T cell repertoires in COVID-19. Using immunoSEQ multiplex PCR, the repertoire was profiled, and TCRdb retains in-frame clones only, with some absent. The sample consists of approximately 300,000 clones, 65% to 85% of them appearing once. This clonotype originated in a woman aged 50 to 65 with acute or convalescent COVID-19. Source material: peripheral blood.

The CDR3 nucleotides are TGTGCCAGCAGCTCTCCCACCGGCTACAATGAGCAGTTCTTC. Translation: CASSSPTGYNEQFF. The chain joins TRBV13 to TRBJ2-1; D gene unclear. V gave up 4 bases and J gave up 3 bases, with 10 bases separating them. The CDR3 consists of 14 residues. Germline CDR1 reads PRHDT; CDR2 reads FYEKMQ (reference sequence).